This T cell receptor (beta chain) was identified in a study of T cell responses to AZD1222 COVID-19 vaccine. Profiling relied on immunoSEQ multiplex PCR, and the TCRdb table lists in-frame clones only, not all of them. The profile shows 130,000 to 150,000 clones, approximately 90% of them singletons. Study results and caveats: A rise in Spike-specific TCR breadth and depth followed two AZD1222 doses.

Regarding this clone: The target antigen is unknown.

This CDR3 contains 15 residues. Trimming cost V 2 bases and J 6 bases; bases outside gene matches: 8. In germline, CDR1 is KGHSH, CDR2 LQKENI. This sequence originates from an adult in good health. The chain links TRBV18 to TRBJ1-2; 8 bases are shared with TRBD1. The sequences come from peripheral blood, collected on day 0 of MenACWY control vaccination. The CDR3 here is CASSPNSGQGNGYTF. Here the CDR3 DNA reads TGTGCCAGCTCACCAAATTCTGGACAGGGTAATGGCTACACCTTC.